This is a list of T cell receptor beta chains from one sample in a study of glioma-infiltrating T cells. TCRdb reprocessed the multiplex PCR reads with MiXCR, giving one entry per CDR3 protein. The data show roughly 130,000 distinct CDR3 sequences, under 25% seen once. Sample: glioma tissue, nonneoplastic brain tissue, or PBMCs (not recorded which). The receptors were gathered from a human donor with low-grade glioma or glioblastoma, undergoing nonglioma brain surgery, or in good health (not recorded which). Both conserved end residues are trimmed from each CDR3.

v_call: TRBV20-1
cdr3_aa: SALPDSGAF

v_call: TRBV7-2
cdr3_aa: ASSLIPSGYNEQF

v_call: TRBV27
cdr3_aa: ASSLSGTGLYGYT

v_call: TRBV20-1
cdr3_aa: SARRTSGGPTDTQY

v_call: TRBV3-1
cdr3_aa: ASSPSGTSGTSTDTQY

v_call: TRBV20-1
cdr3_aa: SASGQGAETEAF

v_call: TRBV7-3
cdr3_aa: ASSPDNRVGTGELF

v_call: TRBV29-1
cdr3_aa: SALDGMTNSPLH

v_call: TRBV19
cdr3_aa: ASSPFPALNTEAF

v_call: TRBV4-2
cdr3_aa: ASSQDRGPGYT

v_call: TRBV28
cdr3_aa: ASRTGGARYGYT

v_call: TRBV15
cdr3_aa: ATSRDPGAYGYT

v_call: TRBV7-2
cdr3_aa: ASSSYGAETQY

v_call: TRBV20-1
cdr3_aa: SASETGVGGELF

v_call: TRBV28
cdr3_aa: ASVGNTEAF

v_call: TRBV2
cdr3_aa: ASREDGTANEKLF

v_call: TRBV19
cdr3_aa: ASRQDRNTGELF

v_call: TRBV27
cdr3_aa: ASSLPFEQF

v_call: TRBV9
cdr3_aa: ASSVGPGKANTIY

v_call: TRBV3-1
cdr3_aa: ASSIAGGAVNEQF

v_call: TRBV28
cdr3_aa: ASSPGPDTQY

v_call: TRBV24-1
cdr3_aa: ATSGPIRQSSTYGYT

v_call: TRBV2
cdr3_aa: ASSHSGVTGELF

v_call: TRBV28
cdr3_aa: ASLHRGVDQPQH

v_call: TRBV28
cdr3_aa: ASSDRDRNLNQLQH

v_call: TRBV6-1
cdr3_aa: ASRLSGAATNQPQH

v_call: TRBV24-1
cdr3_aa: ATSDFFPAETQY

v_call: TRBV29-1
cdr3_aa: SVRWGEKLF

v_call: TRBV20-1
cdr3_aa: SARDRGVGWSAQY

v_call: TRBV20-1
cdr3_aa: SAHEGDTEAF

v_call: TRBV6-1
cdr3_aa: ASSPDRDYNSPLH

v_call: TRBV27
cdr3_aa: ASEGQGAATQY

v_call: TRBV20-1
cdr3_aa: SARDSHPERYNEQF

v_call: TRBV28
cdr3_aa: AVPTGGNTEAF

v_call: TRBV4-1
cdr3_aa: ASSPSSRGGTGDTQY

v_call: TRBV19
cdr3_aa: ASSEGTRGYGYT

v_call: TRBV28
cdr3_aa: ASSLWGNGYT

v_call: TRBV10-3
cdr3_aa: AISVSGDQPQH

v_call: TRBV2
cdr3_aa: ASSESENEKLF

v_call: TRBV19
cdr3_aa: ASSPGTGNYYGYT

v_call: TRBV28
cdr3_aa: ASSQRGPQETQY

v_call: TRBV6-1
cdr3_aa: ASRMDMTQPQH

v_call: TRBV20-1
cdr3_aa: SARPLAGGQETQY

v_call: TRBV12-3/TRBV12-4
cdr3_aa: ASTPKQNTEAF

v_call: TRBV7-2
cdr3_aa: ASSRFQGAKNIQY

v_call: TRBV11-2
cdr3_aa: ASSLAVISTDTQY

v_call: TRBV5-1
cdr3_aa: ASSRGVSSSYNEQF

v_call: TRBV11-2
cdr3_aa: ASSFEATQETQY

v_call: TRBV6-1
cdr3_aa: ASSDFGRATEAF

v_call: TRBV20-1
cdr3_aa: SARPGQVREKLF

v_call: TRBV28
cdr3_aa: ASSLLPVEKLF

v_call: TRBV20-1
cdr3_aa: SARDRGDQETQY

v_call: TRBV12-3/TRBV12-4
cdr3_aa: ASSSRDRGNQPQH

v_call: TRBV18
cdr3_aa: ASSPGRVEAF

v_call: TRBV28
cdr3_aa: ASSFGWNEQF

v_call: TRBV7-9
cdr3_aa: ASSLTGLANTDTQY

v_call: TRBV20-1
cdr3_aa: SARGQDFRDT

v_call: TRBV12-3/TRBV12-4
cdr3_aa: ASTGTSGGRDTQY

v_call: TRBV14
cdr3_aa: ASSQLLQGGDAQY